This TCR beta chain was documented in a study of T-cell reconstitution after alpha-beta-depleted transplantation in children. This clonotype has just a few counts. Unique molecular identifiers were used in preparing the TCRbeta library. TCRdb re-called the PCR reads through MiXCR, storing one row per CDR3 protein. The data hold 45,000 to 70,000 distinct CDR3 sequences, with 44% observed a single time. The specimen comprised PBMCs, mostly from graft donor cells, sampled 360 days after TCRalphabeta/CD19-depleted stem cell transplant. The receptor's source is a male patient younger than 18 who had a stem cell transplant for acute lymphoblastic leukemia, so the T cells may come from the graft donor.

The CDR3 is CASSFGAPLTDTQYF. CDR3 bases: TGTGCCAGCAGCTTTGGGGCGCCCCTCACAGATACGCAGTATTTT. The J gene is TRBJ2-3, the V gene TRBV11-2; D possibly corresponds to TRBD1 (5 bases). Deletions cut 3 bases from V and 2 bases from J, with 12 bases between. The V gene's germline CDR1 is SGHAT and CDR2 FQNNGV. The CDR3 has 15 residues.